This T cell receptor beta chain was sequenced for a study of blood T cell repertoires in COVID-19. As for the study in general: Collection of acute and convalescent COVID-19 samples took place in the United States, Italy and Spain.

The repertoire was sequenced with immunoSEQ multiplex PCR; TCRdb's copy has only in-frame clones and lacks some. The sample lists some 300,000 clones; more than 75% were seen once. V shed 3 bases and J shed 1 base, with 13 bases lying between them. Germline assignment: CDR1 SGHAT and CDR2 FQNNGV. The CDR3 runs to 15 residues. The chain carries TRBV11-2 and TRBJ2-7, with D maybe TRBD2 (7 bases). Sequencing used PBMCs or T cells enriched from blood (not recorded which). The receptor was isolated from a woman younger than 45 who had recovered from COVID-19. CDR3 sequence reads: CASSFLGGASYEQYF. DNA of the CDR3: TGTGCCAGCAGCTTTCTGGGGGGGGCTTCCTACGAGCAGTACTTC.